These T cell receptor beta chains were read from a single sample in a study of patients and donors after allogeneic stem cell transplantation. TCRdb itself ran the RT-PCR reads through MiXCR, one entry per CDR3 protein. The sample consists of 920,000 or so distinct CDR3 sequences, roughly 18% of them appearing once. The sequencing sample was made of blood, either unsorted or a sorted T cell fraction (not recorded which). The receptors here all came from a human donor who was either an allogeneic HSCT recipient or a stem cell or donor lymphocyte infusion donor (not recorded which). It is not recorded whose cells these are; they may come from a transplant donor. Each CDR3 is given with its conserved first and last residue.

CDR3 protein: CSVEGSSGNTIYF
V gene: TRBV29-1
J gene: TRBJ1-3

CDR3 protein: CASSQIRAPEAFF
V gene: TRBV4-1
J gene: TRBJ1-1

CDR3 protein: CASSFGGPGAFF
V gene: TRBV5-1
J gene: TRBJ1-1

CDR3 protein: CSANWGGLDQPQHF
V gene: TRBV20-1
J gene: TRBJ1-5

CDR3 protein: CSVGTSGGPHNEQFF
V gene: TRBV29-1
J gene: TRBJ2-1

CDR3 protein: CASSFQVWQGLRHEQYF
V gene: TRBV27
J gene: TRBJ2-7

CDR3 protein: CASSFGDSPNEKLFF
V gene: TRBV7-9
J gene: TRBJ1-4

CDR3 protein: CASSLGTRMHEQFF
V gene: TRBV12-3/TRBV12-4
J gene: TRBJ2-1

CDR3 protein: CSARQRAGLGYGTEAFF
V gene: TRBV20-1
J gene: TRBJ1-1

CDR3 protein: CAWSDGSYTF
V gene: TRBV30
J gene: TRBJ1-2

CDR3 protein: CASSLVGRQLETQYF
V gene: TRBV5-1
J gene: TRBJ2-5

CDR3 protein: CASSQVHGYTF
V gene: TRBV3-1
J gene: TRBJ1-2

CDR3 protein: CASSASESFEPQHF
V gene: TRBV9
J gene: TRBJ1-5

CDR3 protein: CSAHDRRQGNYEQYF
V gene: TRBV20-1
J gene: TRBJ2-7

CDR3 protein: CASSRAPYYEQYF
V gene: TRBV11-1
J gene: TRBJ2-7

CDR3 protein: CAIGKLAENPYEQYF
V gene: TRBV10-3
J gene: TRBJ2-7

CDR3 protein: CASSQDPWGAGTGELFF
V gene: TRBV4-2
J gene: TRBJ2-2

CDR3 protein: CASSVDGRKDTQYF
V gene: TRBV9
J gene: TRBJ2-3

CDR3 protein: CASSQAGGNEKLFF
V gene: TRBV7-9
J gene: TRBJ1-4

CDR3 protein: CASSHLALTYNEQFF
V gene: TRBV3-1
J gene: TRBJ2-1

CDR3 protein: CAISVGRGGGQQETQYF
V gene: TRBV10-3
J gene: TRBJ2-5

CDR3 protein: CAISSGFGTEAFF
V gene: TRBV10-3
J gene: TRBJ1-1

CDR3 protein: CSARARGQISNQPQHF
V gene: TRBV20-1
J gene: TRBJ1-5

CDR3 protein: CASSLRREYEQYF
V gene: TRBV7-3
J gene: TRBJ2-7

CDR3 protein: CASSINLNTEAFF
V gene: TRBV19
J gene: TRBJ1-1

CDR3 protein: CASSLPGVINEQFF
V gene: TRBV5-1
J gene: TRBJ2-1

CDR3 protein: CASSLARGRGRNSPLHF
V gene: TRBV7-8
J gene: TRBJ1-6

CDR3 protein: CASSSSTTLFGVIQETQYF
V gene: TRBV27
J gene: TRBJ2-5

CDR3 protein: CASSDRQGAHNEQFF
V gene: TRBV2
J gene: TRBJ2-1

CDR3 protein: CASSLVLVAVPSYEQYF
V gene: TRBV11-2
J gene: TRBJ2-7

CDR3 protein: CASSLAMGGARSTEAFF
V gene: TRBV12-3/TRBV12-4
J gene: TRBJ1-1

CDR3 protein: CSARTNLGNTEAFF
V gene: TRBV20-1
J gene: TRBJ1-1

CDR3 protein: CSARGLDRGVGYTF
V gene: TRBV20-1
J gene: TRBJ1-2

CDR3 protein: CASSLPPGLATSLAKNIQYF
V gene: TRBV11-2
J gene: TRBJ2-4